These 16 T cell receptor beta chains were all obtained from the same sample, sequenced in a study of cytomegalovirus exposure and HLA in healthy donors. The PCR made use of 60 Vbeta and 13 Jbeta primers. Assay: immunoSEQ multiplex PCR; the TCRdb copy retains only in-frame clones and omits some. This sample has 65,000 to 95,000 clones, with roughly 78% found just once. Source material: PBMCs. These receptors were taken from a man aged 25 to 40 in good health and CMV-seronegative.

The rearrangement links TRBV30 to TRBJ1-4; D is uncertain. The CDR3 length is 11 residues. The germline V and J ends were trimmed by 0 bases and 8 bases, with 4 bases remaining between them. Germline CDR1 is GTSNPN and CDR2 is SVGIG (reference sequence). The CDR3, as DNA: TGTGCCTGGAGTGTACGGGAAAAACTGTTTTTT. It translates to CAWSVREKLFF.

CDR3 sequence (DNA): TGTGCCAGCAGCTTATTAGGGGGCACTGAAGCTTTCTTT. Its translation: CASSLLGGTEAFF. The rearrangement links TRBV11-1 to TRBJ1-1; possibly TRBD1 for D (6 bases). Germline lookup yields CDR1 SGHAT and CDR2 FQDESV (reference sequence). The CDR3 covers 13 residues. V was cut by 2 bases and J by 4 bases, with 8 bases left in between.

This clone appeared a few times. The rearrangement joins TRBV6-5 to TRBJ1-6; 9 bases are a match to TRBD1. The CDR3 covers 13 residues. The V gene end was trimmed by 10 bases and the J gene end by 7 bases; junction bases not matched to a gene: 5. Germline V gene lookup returns CDR1 MNHEY and CDR2 SVGAGI. CDR3 nucleotide sequence: TGTGCCACCAAGACAGGGGGAAATTCACCCCTCCACTTT. Its translation: CATKTGGNSPLHF.

The chain joins TRBV5-1 to TRBJ2-3, with 15 bases fitting TRBD2. The ends lost 4 bases at V and 4 bases at J; junction bases unmatched: 4. The germline CDR1 and CDR2 sequences are SGHRS and YFSETQ. The CDR3 extends over 16 amino acids. The CDR3 region is CASSHGLAGGPDTQYF. In DNA form, the CDR3 reads TGCGCCAGCAGCCACGGACTAGCGGGGGGGCCAGATACGCAGTATTTT.

V gene TRBV30 combines with J gene TRBJ2-1; possible D gene TRBD2, 6 bases. The V gene lost 0 bases and the J gene lost 10 bases, with 10 bases spanning the gap. The CDR3 sequence is 12 residues long. Germline V gene lookup returns CDR1 GTSNPN and CDR2 SVGIG (reference sequence). The CDR3 here is CAWSVLGGEQFF. The CDR3 bases are TGTGCCTGGAGTGTACTCGGGGGAGAGCAGTTCTTC.

The chain couples TRBV27 to TRBJ1-4; D remains unclear. Trimming removed 5 bases from V and 4 bases from J, with 8 bases in between. The germline V gene encodes CDR1 MNHEY and CDR2 SMNVEV (reference sequence). The CDR3 contains 13 residues. CDR3 DNA: TGTGCCAGCAGTCCCAGGTATAATGAAAAACTGTTTTTT. This encodes CASSPRYNEKLFF.

The chain is built from TRBV28 and TRBJ1-5; maybe TRBD1 (5 bases). The CDR3 spans 15 residues. V was cut by 5 bases and J by 5 bases, with 16 bases left in between. The germline gives CDR1 MDHEN, CDR2 SYDVKM. CDR3 residues: CASSNPGREDQPQHF. In DNA, the CDR3 is TGTGCCAGCAGTAACCCCGGCAGGGAAGATCAGCCCCAGCATTTT.

The V call is TRBV14, the J call TRBJ1-1, with TRBD1 as a possible D gene (6 bases). The CDR3 is 13 amino acids. The V gene lost 6 bases and the J gene lost 7 bases, with 15 bases spanning the gap. CDR1 is SGHDN and CDR2 is FVKESK in the germline V gene. CDR3 in amino acids: CASSILAGVEAFF. The CDR3 nucleotides are TGTGCCAGCAGTATCCTAGCAGGGGTTGAAGCTTTCTTT.

The chain is built from TRBV6-4 and TRBJ2-1; TRBD1 aligns across 8 bases. Germline trimming cut 8 bases from V and 5 bases from J; bases unmatched to any gene: 8. Germline CDR1 reads MRHNA; CDR2 reads SNTAGT. The CDR3 sequence is 14 residues long. Written as DNA, the CDR3 is TGTGCCAGCGCGCCGGGACAGGACCACAATGAGCAGTTCTTC. Translating it yields CASAPGQDHNEQFF.

This clone showed up just a few times. This rearrangement joins TRBV4-2 to TRBJ2-7; 8 nucleotides match TRBD2. CDR3 length equals 13 residues. The V and J ends lost 4 bases and 2 bases, in that order; junction bases with no gene match: 1. Germline CDR1 reads LGHNA; CDR2 reads YNFKEQ. The CDR3 is CASSLSGAYEQYF. The CDR3 coding sequence is TGTGCCAGCAGCCTTAGCGGGGCCTACGAGCAGTACTTC.

V is TRBV19 and J is TRBJ2-3; tentative D call: TRBD2 (6 bases). The germline V gene encodes CDR1 LNHDA and CDR2 SQIVND (reference sequence). The CDR3 runs 16 residues. Trimming stripped 5 bases from V and 3 bases from J, with 18 bases between. This CDR3 is CASSGGRLSKTDTQYF. The CDR3 bases are TGTGCCAGTAGTGGTGGGAGGCTGAGTAAGACAGATACGCAGTATTTT.

V and J are TRBV18 and TRBJ2-1; D uncertain. CDR3 size: 13 residues. The germline CDR1 and CDR2 sequences are KGHSH and LQKENI. Between the trimmed V and J ends, which lost 6 bases and 3 bases, there was a span of 9 bases. The CDR3 DNA reads TGTGCCAGCTCTGGGCAACTCTACAATGAGCAGTTCTTC. This gives the protein CASSGQLYNEQFF.

This chain links TRBV6-5 with TRBJ1-2; TRBD1 might be the D (5 bases). Deletions cut 5 bases from V and 7 bases from J, with 14 bases between. This CDR3 comprises 13 residues. Germline values: CDR1 MNHEY, CDR2 SVGAGI. The CDR3 sequence is CASSPDVGVGYTF. The CDR3 DNA sequence: TGTGCCAGCAGTCCCGACGTAGGGGTTGGCTACACCTTC.

The chain carries TRBV7-2 and TRBJ1-6; D gene ambiguous. This CDR3 is 15 amino acids long. Trimming took 7 bases from V and 5 from J, leaving 15 bases between them. Germline V CDR1 and CDR2: SGHTA, FQGNSA. The CDR3 DNA sequence: TGTGCCAGCACCGTTATGGCACAGAATAATTCACCCCTCCACTTT. Protein sequence: CASTVMAQNNSPLHF.

The chain employs TRBV7-3 and TRBJ1-5; 8 bases are shared with TRBD1. Germline V gene data show CDR1 as SGHTA and CDR2 as FQGTGA. After removal of 2 bases from V and 1 base from J, the junction contained 7 bases not matched to a gene. The CDR3 sequence is 17 residues long. The CDR3 protein is CASSLGQGKSSNQPQHF. The CDR3 DNA is TGTGCCAGCAGCTTAGGACAGGGAAAATCGAGCAATCAGCCCCAGCATTTT.

This chain's CDR3 is CALDQETQYF. CDR3 DNA sequence: TGTGCTTTAGACCAAGAGACCCAGTACTTC. The chain combines TRBV30 with TRBJ2-5; D is unclear. Looked up from germline, CDR1 is GTSNPN and CDR2 is SVGIG (reference sequence). This CDR3 has 10 amino acids.